This TCR beta chain was captured in a study of blood T cell repertoires in COVID-19. Study as a whole: From T cells, B-cell-depleted T cells, or PBMCs came the material, which was cDNA or gDNA.

The V gene's germline CDR1 is SGHKS and CDR2 YYEKEE (reference sequence). Trimming cost V 4 bases and J 2 bases; bases outside gene matches: 15. This CDR3 is 17 amino acids long. This table comes from immunoSEQ multiplex PCR, and its TCRdb copy is limited to in-frame clones, with some not included. The sample contains about 80,000 clones, about 70% of which appear only once. The rearrangement joins TRBV5-5 to TRBJ2-7; 7 bases map to TRBD1. The sequence was obtained from a middle-aged man with active or convalescent COVID-19. Sequencing was performed on peripheral blood. CDR3 sequence reads: CASSKQGLGPLPYEQYF. CDR3 nucleotide sequence: TGTGCCAGCAGCAAACAGGGGTTAGGGCCGCTCCCCTACGAGCAGTACTTC.